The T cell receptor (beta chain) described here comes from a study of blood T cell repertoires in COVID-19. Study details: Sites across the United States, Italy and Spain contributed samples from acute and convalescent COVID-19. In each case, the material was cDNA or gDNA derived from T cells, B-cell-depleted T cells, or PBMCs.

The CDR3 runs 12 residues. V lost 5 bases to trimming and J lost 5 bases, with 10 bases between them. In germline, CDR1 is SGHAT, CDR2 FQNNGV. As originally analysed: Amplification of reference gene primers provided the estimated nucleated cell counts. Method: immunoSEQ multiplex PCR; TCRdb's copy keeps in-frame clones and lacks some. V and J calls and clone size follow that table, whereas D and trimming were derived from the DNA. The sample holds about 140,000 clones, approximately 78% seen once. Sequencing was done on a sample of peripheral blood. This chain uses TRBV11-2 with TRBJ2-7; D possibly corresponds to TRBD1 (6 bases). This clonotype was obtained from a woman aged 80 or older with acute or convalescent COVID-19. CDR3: CASSERGNEQYF. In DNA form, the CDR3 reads TGTGCCAGCAGCGAGAGGGGGAACGAGCAGTACTTC.